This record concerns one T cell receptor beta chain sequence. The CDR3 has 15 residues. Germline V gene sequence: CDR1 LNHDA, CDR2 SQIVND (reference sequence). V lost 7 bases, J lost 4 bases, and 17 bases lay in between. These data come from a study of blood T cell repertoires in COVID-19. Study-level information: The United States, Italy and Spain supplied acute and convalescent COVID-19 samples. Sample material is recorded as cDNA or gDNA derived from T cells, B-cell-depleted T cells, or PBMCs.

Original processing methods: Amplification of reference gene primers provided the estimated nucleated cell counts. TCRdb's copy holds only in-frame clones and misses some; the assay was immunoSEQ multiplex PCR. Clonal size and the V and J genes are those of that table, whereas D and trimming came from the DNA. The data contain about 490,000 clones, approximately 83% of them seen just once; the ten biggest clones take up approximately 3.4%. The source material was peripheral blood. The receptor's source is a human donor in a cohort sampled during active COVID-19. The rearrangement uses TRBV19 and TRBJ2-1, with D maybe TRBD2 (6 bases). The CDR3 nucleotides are TGTGCCAGTAATCCCGGGGGTCGGGTATACAATGAGCAGTTCTTC. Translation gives CASNPGGRVYNEQFF. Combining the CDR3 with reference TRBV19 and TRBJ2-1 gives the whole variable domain DGGITQSPKYLFRKEGQNVTLSCEQNLNHDAMYWYRQDPGQGLRLIYYSQIVNDFQKGDIAEGYSVSREKKESFPLTVTSAQKNPTAFYLCASNPGGRVYNEQFFGPGTRLTVL.